The clone carrying this TCR beta chain came up a few times. Its antigen is still unknown. The sample originates from a study of blood T cells in healthy people across ages. The CDR3 is made up of 15 amino acids. Germline-derived CDR1 and CDR2 are MNHEY and SVGEGT. V was pared by 4 bases and J by 7 bases, with 7 bases of the junction left unmatched. Study observations and caveats: Because donor CMV status was unknown, expanded clonotype changes were possibly confounded. Both naive CD4+ cell counts and diversity were greater in long-lived donors than in aged donors.

A second PCR of about 7 to 12 cycles used a sample-barcoded 5' primer and a J-beta primer mix. TCRdb processed the 5' RACE reads anew with MiXCR; each CDR3 protein has one entry. This table holds some 1.5 million distinct CDR3 sequences, under 30% found once. The origin of this receptor is a woman in her 30s in good health. The gene calls are TRBV6-2 or TRBV6-3 and TRBJ2-1; 10 positions match TRBD2. Sequencing input: blood. The CDR3 protein is CASSWGSSGSNEQFF. DNA of the CDR3: TGTGCCAGCAGTTGGGGGTCTAGCGGGAGTAATGAGCAGTTCTTC.